This TCR beta chain was recorded in a study of blood T cell repertoires in COVID-19 (dated by TCRdb to the early 2020s). As for the study more broadly: Samples from collaborators originated in the United States, Italy and Spain and spanned both the acute and convalescent phases of COVID-19. HLA class I and class II types, where available, came from metadata supplied by the sample provider rather than from assay-based typing. Subjects who had been exposed to COVID-19, were actively infected with it, or had recovered from it provided the deeply sampled blood TCRbeta repertoires that made up the dataset. The material from the prospective study consisted of cDNA or gDNA derived from T cells, B-cell-depleted T cells, or PBMCs. Samples were obtained from the ongoing ImmuneRACE study (first 160 participants) and from about 1,300 subjects provided by 6 global collaborators. The sample metadata nearly always contained a de-identified subject ID, COVID-19 status, age in years and sex. A freely available public database, intended as a resource for researchers studying the immune response to SARS-CoV-2, is where the repertoires were released.

Broader findings and caveats from the paper: The quantity of clinical and demographic metadata differed by source and by participant and was supplied without curation.

Participants in the prospective study were enrolled through a virtual design, were aged about 18 to 90 years, and lived in 20 to 30 United States geographic areas. In the prospective study, participants were assigned to cohorts based on the clinical history participants reported in a screening survey and a study questionnaire. Recovered participants in ImmuneRACE Cohort 3 were defined by two consecutive negative NP/OP PCR tests, clearance by a healthcare professional, or resolution of symptoms. In the prospective study, mobile phlebotomists collected whole blood, serum and a nasopharyngeal or oropharyngeal swab from each participant. Participants in the prospective study had the option to provide additional blood draws and questionnaires over a roughly two-month period. Before DNA extraction, prospective study blood samples were shipped either frozen or at room temperature. Worth noting for this clone: Its target antigen remains unknown. No base qualities exist here, and no much larger clone lies one base off it.

TCRbeta CDR3 regions were amplified from genomic DNA using the immunoSEQ Assay, a bias-controlled multiplex PCR. Under the source paper's analysis protocol: The number of nucleated cells in each sample was estimated by amplification of reference gene primers within the assay. To quantify the absolute abundance of each unique TCRbeta CDR3 rearrangement, sequence reads were collapsed and filtered. For each sample, productive Simpson clonality was calculated as the square root of Simpson's diversity index across productive rearrangements. TCRdb took over this immuneACCESS table, retaining in-frame rearrangements with V and J assigned. Such tables are incomplete; in checked studies, under half of the missing clones stem from an unresolved V gene, and the remainder is unexplained. V and J calls and clone size come straight from that table; D and trimming were deduced from the DNA. For this sample the table gives 150,000 to 200,000 clones, of which around four fifths were detected only once. The ten largest clones take up 4% to 4.5% of the sample.

The sequenced sample was PBMCs or T cells enriched from blood (not recorded which). This receptor was taken from a woman between 50 and 59 years old who had recovered from COVID-19.

The CDR3 reads as follows: CASSYPGLGYGYTF. The DNA sequence follows: TGTGCCAGCAGTTACCCAGGGTTAGGCTATGGCTACACCTTC. The receptor chain draws on TRBV6-5 and TRBJ1-2, with TRBD1 tentatively as D gene (5 bases match). The CDR3 measures 14 amino acids from cysteine to phenylalanine. The only DNA kept is the CDR3, 42 bases in frame from the first base. The germline V gene provides CDR1 MNHEY and CDR2 SVGAGI. V sheds 2 bases and J sheds 4 bases, leaving 11 bases between their ends.